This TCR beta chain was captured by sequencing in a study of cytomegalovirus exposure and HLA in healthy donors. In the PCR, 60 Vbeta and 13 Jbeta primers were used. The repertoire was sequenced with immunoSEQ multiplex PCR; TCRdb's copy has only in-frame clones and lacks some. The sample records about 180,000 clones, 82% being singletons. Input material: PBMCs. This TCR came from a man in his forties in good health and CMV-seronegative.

The CDR3 nucleotides are TGCGCCAGCAGCCAAGAGGCCGGACTCAATGGCTACACCTTC. It encodes CASSQEAGLNGYTF. The chain recombines TRBV4-1 with TRBJ1-2; D is ambiguous. Per the germline V gene, CDR1 is MGHRA and CDR2 is YSYEKL. Trimming left V 0 bases short and J 6 bases short, with 11 bases between. This CDR3 contains 14 residues.